This paragraph covers one TCR beta chain sequence. This record comes from a study of blood T cell repertoires in COVID-19. Turning to the study itself: There were acute and convalescent COVID-19 samples, and they came from the United States, Italy and Spain. From T cells, B-cell-depleted T cells, or PBMCs came the material, which was cDNA or gDNA.

The V segment lost 3 bases and the J segment 4 bases; nucleotides outside the gene matches: 5. The CDR3 sequence is 15 residues long. Germline CDR1 is SNHLY and CDR2 is FYNNEI. Recruited during active infection, patients (from Seattle) were subsequently followed longitudinally. Study processing details: Amplification from reference gene primers served as the basis for estimated nucleated cell counts. Using immunoSEQ multiplex PCR, the repertoire was profiled, and TCRdb retains in-frame clones only, with some absent. V, J and clone size reflect that table, while D and trimming were determined from the DNA. The sample lists approximately 440,000 clones, more than 70% occurring once.

The TCR originated in a woman in her forties or fifties with COVID-19, enrolled during active disease. The sequenced material came from peripheral blood. The genes are TRBV2 and TRBJ2-1, with 8 bases fitting TRBD2. CDR3 in DNA: TGTGCCAGCAGTGACCTCGGGGGGGCGTACAATGAGCAGTTCTTC. Translated, it gives CASSDLGGAYNEQFF.